The sequence of this TCR beta chain was determined in a study of blood T cell repertoires in COVID-19. Overall study: Samples representing acute and convalescent COVID-19 were sourced from the United States, Italy and Spain.

The V and J ends lost 6 bases and 7 bases, in that order; junction bases with no gene match: 8. This CDR3 region has 16 residues. From germline, CDR1 is LNHDA and CDR2 SQIVND (reference sequence). In the original processing: Quantification of nucleated cells was approximated via reference gene primer amplification. Produced via immunoSEQ multiplex PCR; TCRdb's table is partial and in-frame only. The V and J calls and the clone size are those of that table, but D and trimming were determined from the DNA. Among over 120,000 clones listed, about 90% were seen once. The specimen sequenced was peripheral blood. The gene calls are TRBV19 and TRBJ1-6; TRBD1 matches 11 bases. The sequence was obtained from a woman aged 45-59 years with acute or convalescent COVID-19. CDR3 in DNA: TGTGCCAGTAGACGGACAGGGGGCTTTTCGAATTCACCCCTCCACTTT. Translating gives CASRRTGGFSNSPLHF.